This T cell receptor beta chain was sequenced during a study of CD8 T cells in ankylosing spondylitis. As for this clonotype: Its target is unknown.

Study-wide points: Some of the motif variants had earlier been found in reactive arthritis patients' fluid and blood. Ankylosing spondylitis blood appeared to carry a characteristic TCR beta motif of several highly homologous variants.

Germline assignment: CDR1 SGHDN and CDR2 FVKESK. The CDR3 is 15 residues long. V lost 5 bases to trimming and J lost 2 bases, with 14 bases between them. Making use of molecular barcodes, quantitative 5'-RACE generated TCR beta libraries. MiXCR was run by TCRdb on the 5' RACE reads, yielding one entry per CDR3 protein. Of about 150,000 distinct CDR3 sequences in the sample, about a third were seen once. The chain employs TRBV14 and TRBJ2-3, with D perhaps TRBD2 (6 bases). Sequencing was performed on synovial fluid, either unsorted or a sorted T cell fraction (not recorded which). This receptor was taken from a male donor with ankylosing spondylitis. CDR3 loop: CASSFPSGLTDTQYF. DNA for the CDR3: TGTGCCAGCAGCTTCCCATCGGGACTCACAGATACGCAGTATTTT.